This T cell receptor beta chain was profiled in a study of shared clonotypes between healthy human individuals. Germline assignment: CDR1 KGHSH and CDR2 LQKENI. This CDR3 comprises 13 residues. V lost 5 bases and J lost 2; bases outside the gene matches: 0. In regard to this clone: The sample carries other DNA sequences with the same CDR3.

Method: immunoSEQ multiplex PCR; TCRdb's copy keeps in-frame clones and lacks some. Of over a million clones listed, around 76% are singletons. The sequence was obtained from a man younger than 35 in good health. The genes are TRBV18 and TRBJ1-2; 9 nucleotides agree with TRBD1. The specimen was memory CD4+ T cells sorted from blood. The sample's subset: CD45RA-negative fraction. CDR3 amino acids: CASSDRGNYGYTF. The CDR3 region has the DNA TGTGCCAGCTCAGACAGGGGGAACTATGGCTACACCTTC.